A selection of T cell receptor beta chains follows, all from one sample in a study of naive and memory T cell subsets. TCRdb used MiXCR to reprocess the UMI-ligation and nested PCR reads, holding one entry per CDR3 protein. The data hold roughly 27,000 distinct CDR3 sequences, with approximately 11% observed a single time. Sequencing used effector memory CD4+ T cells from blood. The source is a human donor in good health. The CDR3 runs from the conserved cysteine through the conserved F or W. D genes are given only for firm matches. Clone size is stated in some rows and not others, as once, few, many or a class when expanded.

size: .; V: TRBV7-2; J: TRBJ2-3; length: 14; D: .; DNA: TGTGCCAGCACAACATACGAGCGCACAGATACGCAGTATTTT; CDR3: CASTTYERTDTQYF
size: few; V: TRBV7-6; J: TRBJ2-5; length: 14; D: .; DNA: TGTGCCAGCAGCTTAGAGCCTAGCCAAGAGACCCAGTACTTC; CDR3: CASSLEPSQETQYF
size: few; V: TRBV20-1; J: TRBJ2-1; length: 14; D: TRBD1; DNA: TGCAGTGCTCCCGACAGGGTCGGGATGAATGAGCAGTTCTTC; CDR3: CSAPDRVGMNEQFF
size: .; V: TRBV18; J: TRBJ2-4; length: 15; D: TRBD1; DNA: TGTGCCAGCTCACCGGACAGGGTAGCCAAAAACATTCAGTACTTC; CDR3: CASSPDRVAKNIQYF
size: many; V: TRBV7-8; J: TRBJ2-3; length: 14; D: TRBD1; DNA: TGTGCCAGCAGCCCGACAGGGGACCGGGATACGCAGTATTTT; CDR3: CASSPTGDRDTQYF
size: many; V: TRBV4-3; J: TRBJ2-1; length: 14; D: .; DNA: TGCGCCAGCAGCCGAGGGGCCCAGACGGGTGAGCAGTTCTTC; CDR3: CASSRGAQTGEQFF
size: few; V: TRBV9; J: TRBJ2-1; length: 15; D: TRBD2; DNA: TGTGCCAGCAGGCCGGGGGGGAGCTCCTACAATGAGCAGTTCTTC; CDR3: CASRPGGSSYNEQFF
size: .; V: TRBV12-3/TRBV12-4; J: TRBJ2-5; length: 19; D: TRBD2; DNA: TGTGCCAGCAGTTTAAACCCCAGACTAGCGGGATGGTGCCAAGAGACCCAGTACTTC; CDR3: CASSLNPRLAGWCQETQYF
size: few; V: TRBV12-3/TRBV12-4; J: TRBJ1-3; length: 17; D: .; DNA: TGTGCCAGCAGAAATTTCGGGGGGGCCGAAGCTGGAAACACCATATATTTT; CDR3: CASRNFGGAEAGNTIYF
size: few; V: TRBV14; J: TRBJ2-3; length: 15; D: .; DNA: TGTGCCAGCAGCTCGCCCGGGGGTGTGACAGATACGCAGTATTTT; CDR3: CASSSPGGVTDTQYF
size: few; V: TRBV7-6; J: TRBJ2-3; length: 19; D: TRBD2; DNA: TGTGCCAGCAGCTTAGCGTCGAGACTAGCGGATCCTAGCACAGATACGCAGTATTTT; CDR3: CASSLASRLADPSTDTQYF